The entry that follows covers one TCR beta chain sequence. Per the germline V gene, CDR1 is SGHKS and CDR2 is YYEKEE (reference sequence). Deletions cut 2 bases from V and 0 bases from J, with 6 bases between. This CDR3 spans 14 amino acids. The data are from a study of blood T cell repertoires in COVID-19. About the study: Researchers got acute and convalescent COVID-19 samples from the United States, Italy and Spain. T cells, B-cell-depleted T cells, or PBMCs provided the cDNA or gDNA that served as material.

As originally analysed: For nucleated cells, counts were estimated from reference gene primer amplification. Sequenced by immunoSEQ multiplex PCR; TCRdb stores in-frame clones only, minus some. D and trimming come from the DNA, and the V and J calls and clone size come from that table. The sample includes approximately 85,000 clones, around 84% seen only once; the top ten take 20% to 25%. The receptor's source is a woman at least 80 years old in a cohort sampled during active or convalescent COVID-19. The chain employs TRBV5-5 and TRBJ1-5; D is unclear. Input material: peripheral blood. The CDR3 nucleotides read TGTGCCAGCAGCTTACTCGGTAGCAATCAGCCCCAGCATTTT. Encoded protein: CASSLLGSNQPQHF.